This TCR beta chain was found in a study of blood T cells in healthy people across ages. This CDR3 has 14 residues. In this sample, this clonotype turned up once. The antigen remains undetermined. Study-wide points: Higher naive T cell percentage went strongly together with higher TCR beta diversity. Naive CD4+ cell counts and diversity both ran higher in long-lived than in aged donors.

The use of a sample-barcoded 5' primer and a J-beta primer mix characterized a second PCR of 7 to 11 cycles. TCRdb re-called the 5' RACE reads with MiXCR, one entry per CDR3 protein. The sample includes some 1 million distinct CDR3 sequences, 40% to 45% of them seen just once. The receptor's source is a woman between 55 and 75 years old in good health. The sample comprised blood. V is TRBV12-3 or TRBV12-4 and J is TRBJ2-5; 8 positions agree with TRBD2. The end of the DNA fits TRBJ2-7 better, so the J call may be wrong. CDR3 amino acids: CASSLEGTRCEQYF. The CDR3 DNA is TGTGCCAGCAGTTTAGAAGGGACTAGATGCGAGCAGTACTTC.